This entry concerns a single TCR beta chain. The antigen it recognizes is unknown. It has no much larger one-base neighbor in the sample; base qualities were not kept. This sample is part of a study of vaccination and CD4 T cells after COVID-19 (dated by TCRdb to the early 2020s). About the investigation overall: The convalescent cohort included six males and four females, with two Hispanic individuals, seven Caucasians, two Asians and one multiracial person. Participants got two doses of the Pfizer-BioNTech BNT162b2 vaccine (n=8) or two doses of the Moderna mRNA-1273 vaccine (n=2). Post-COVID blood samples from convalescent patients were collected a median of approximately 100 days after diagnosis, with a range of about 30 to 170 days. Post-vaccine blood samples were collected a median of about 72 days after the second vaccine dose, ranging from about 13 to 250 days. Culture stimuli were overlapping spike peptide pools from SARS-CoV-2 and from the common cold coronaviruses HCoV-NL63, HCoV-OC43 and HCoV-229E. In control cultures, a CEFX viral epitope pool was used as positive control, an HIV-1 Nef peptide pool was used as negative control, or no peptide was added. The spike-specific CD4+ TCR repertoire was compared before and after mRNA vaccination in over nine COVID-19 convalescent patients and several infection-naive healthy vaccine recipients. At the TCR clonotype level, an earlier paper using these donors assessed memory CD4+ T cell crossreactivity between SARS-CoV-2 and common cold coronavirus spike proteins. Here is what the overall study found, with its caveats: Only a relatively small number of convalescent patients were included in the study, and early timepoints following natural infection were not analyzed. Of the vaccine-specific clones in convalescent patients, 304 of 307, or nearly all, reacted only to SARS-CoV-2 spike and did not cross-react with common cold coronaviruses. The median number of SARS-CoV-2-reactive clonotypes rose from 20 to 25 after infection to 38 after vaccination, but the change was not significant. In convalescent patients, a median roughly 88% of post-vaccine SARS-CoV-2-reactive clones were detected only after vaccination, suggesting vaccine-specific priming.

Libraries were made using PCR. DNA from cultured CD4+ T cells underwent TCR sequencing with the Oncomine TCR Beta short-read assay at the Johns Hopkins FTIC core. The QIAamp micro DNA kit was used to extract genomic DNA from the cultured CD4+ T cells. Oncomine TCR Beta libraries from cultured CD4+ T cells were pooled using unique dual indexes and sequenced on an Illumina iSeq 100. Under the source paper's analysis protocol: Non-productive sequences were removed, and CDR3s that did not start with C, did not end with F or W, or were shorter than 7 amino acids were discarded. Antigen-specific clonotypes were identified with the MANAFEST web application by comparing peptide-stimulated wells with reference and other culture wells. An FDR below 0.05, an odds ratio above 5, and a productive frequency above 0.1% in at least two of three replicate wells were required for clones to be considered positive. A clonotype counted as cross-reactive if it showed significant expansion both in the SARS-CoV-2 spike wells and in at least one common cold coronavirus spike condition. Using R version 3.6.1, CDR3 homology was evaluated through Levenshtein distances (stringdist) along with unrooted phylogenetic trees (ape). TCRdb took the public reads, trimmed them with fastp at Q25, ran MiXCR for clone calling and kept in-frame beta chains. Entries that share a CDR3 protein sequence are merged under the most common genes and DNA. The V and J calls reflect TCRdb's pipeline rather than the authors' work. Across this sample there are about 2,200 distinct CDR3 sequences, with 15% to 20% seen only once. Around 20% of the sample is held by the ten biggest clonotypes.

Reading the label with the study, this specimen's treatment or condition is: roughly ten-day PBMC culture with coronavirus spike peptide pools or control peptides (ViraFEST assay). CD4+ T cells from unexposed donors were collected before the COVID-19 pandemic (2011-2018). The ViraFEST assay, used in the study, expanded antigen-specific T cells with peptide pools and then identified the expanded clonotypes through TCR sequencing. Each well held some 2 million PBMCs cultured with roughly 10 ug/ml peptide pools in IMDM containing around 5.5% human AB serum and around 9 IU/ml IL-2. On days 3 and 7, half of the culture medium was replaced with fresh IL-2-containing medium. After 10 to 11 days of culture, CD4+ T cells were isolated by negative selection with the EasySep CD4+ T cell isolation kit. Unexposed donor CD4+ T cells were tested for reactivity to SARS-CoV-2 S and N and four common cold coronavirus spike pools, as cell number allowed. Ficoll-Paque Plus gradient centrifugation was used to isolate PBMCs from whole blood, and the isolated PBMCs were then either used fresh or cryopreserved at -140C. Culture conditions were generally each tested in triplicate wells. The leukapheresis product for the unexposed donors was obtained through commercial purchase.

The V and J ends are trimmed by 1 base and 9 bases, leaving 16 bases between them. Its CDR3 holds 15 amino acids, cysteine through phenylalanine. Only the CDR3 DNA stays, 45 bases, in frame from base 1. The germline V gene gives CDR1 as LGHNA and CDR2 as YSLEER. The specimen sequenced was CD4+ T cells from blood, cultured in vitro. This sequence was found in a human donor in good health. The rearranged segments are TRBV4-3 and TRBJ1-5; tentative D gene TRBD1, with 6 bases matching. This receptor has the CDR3 CASSQAIQGDRPQHF. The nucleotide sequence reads TGCGCCAGCAGCCAAGCAATACAGGGTGATCGGCCCCAGCATTTT.